These 28 T cell receptor beta chains were all obtained from the same sample, sequenced in a study of PD-1 blockade in classical Hodgkin lymphoma. No patient escaped relapse after autologous stem cell transplantation, and brentuximab vedotin exposure varied. The data were produced by immunoSEQ multiplex PCR, yet TCRdb's version contains in-frame clones alone and is incomplete. The repertoire includes about 98,000 clones, around 90% of them detected once, and less than 3% sits in the top ten. The sample consisted of peripheral blood mononuclear cells (PBMCs), taken at baseline. The receptors originated from a human donor with classical Hodgkin lymphoma.

The chain links TRBV29-1 to TRBJ2-5; D might be TRBD2 (6 bases). Germline CDR1 is SQVTM and CDR2 is ANQGSEA. The CDR3 loop spans 13 amino acids. V was cut by 4 bases and J by 2 bases, with 11 bases left in between. The CDR3: CSVVGGNQETQYF. The CDR3 nucleotides are TGCAGCGTTGTCGGGGGAAATCAAGAGACCCAGTACTTC.

The chain is built from TRBV6-5 and TRBJ1-5; 9 nucleotides align to TRBD1. CDR1 MNHEY and CDR2 SVGAGI come from the germline V gene. The CDR3 contains 15 residues. V was pared by 4 bases and J by 5 bases, with 6 bases of the junction left unmatched. The CDR3 spells CASSWGQGKDQPQHF. CDR3 nucleotide sequence: TGTGCCAGCAGTTGGGGACAGGGAAAAGATCAGCCCCAGCATTTT.

The CDR3 spells CSVEDSRTAPYEQYF. CDR3 nucleotides: TGCAGCGTTGAAGATTCTAGGACAGCCCCCTACGAGCAGTACTTC. The chain uses TRBV29-1 and TRBJ2-5; D may be TRBD1 (6 bases). The J call may be in error: the DNA end matches TRBJ2-7 better. The CDR3 runs to 15 residues. Germline assignment: CDR1 SQVTM and CDR2 ANQGSEA.

The genes are TRBV27 and TRBJ1-1; possibly TRBD1 for D (6 bases). V was cut by 1 base and J by 1 base, with 16 bases left in between. The germline V gene encodes CDR1 MNHEY and CDR2 SMNVEV (reference sequence). The CDR3 sequence is 17 residues long. CDR3 sequence (DNA): TGTGCCAGCAGTTTATTACGGGGGGCGCCCGGGAACACTGAAGCTTTCTTT. Its protein product is CASSLLRGAPGNTEAFF.

This clone turned up a few times. The chain couples TRBV28 to TRBJ2-1, with 11 bases that match TRBD2. The length of the CDR3 is 17 residues. From germline, CDR1 is MDHEN and CDR2 SYDVKM. V was clipped by 1 base and J by 5 bases; unmatched bases: 7. CDR3 nucleotide sequence: TGTGCCAGCAGTTTATCGGGTAGCGGGAGGGCAAACAATGAGCAGTTCTTC. This codes for CASSLSGSGRANNEQFF. Variable domain in full (rest from reference TRBV28 and TRBJ2-1): DVKVTQSSRYLVKRTGEKVFLECVQDMDHENMFWYRQDPGLGLRLIYFSYDVKMKEKGDIPEGYSVSREKKERFSLILESASTNQTSMYLCASSLSGSGRANNEQFFGPGTRLTVL.

This clone turned up a few times. The V gene is TRBV28, the J gene TRBJ1-5; tentative D call: TRBD1 (6 bases). Germline CDR1 reads MDHEN; CDR2 reads SYDVKM. V lost 2 bases to trimming and J lost 6 bases, with 14 bases between them. The CDR3 has 15 residues. CDR3 in amino acids: CASSLAGAIRQPQHF. The CDR3 DNA reads TGTGCCAGCAGTTTAGCAGGGGCAATACGTCAGCCCCAGCATTTT.

The CDR3 loop is CASSEPTGARGYTF. In nucleotides, the CDR3 is TGTGCCAGCAGTGAACCGACAGGGGCGCGAGGCTACACCTTC. The rearrangement uses TRBV28 and TRBJ1-2, with TRBD1 identical over 8 bases. The CDR3 totals 14 residues. CDR1 and CDR2 from the germline V gene are MDHEN and SYDVKM. The V segment lost 5 bases and the J segment 8 bases; nucleotides outside the gene matches: 10.

The chain joins TRBV6-5 to TRBJ2-5, with 9 bases that match TRBD2. The germline gives CDR1 MNHEY, CDR2 SVGAGI. V lost 4 bases to trimming and J lost 5 bases; unmatched junction nucleotides: 11. CDR3 length: 16 residues. The CDR3 spells CASSSPREGRRETQYF. DNA for the CDR3: TGTGCCAGCAGTTCTCCGCGGGAGGGCCGGAGGGAGACCCAGTACTTC.

In this sample, this clone turned up once. This chain uses TRBV25-1 with TRBJ1-1; D perhaps matches TRBD1 (5 bases). The CDR3 runs to 16 residues. V was pared by 3 bases and J by 1 base, with 15 bases between. Germline V gene lookup returns CDR1 MGHDK and CDR2 SYGVNS. CDR3 protein: CASSEQGRDPNTEAFF. The DNA for the CDR3 is TGTGCCAGCAGTGAGCAGGGACGAGACCCGAACACTGAAGCTTTCTTT.

The V and J genes are TRBV30 and TRBJ2-7; no clear D gene. Per germline, CDR1 GTSNPN and CDR2 SVGIG (reference sequence). There are 11 residues in the CDR3. Trimming removed 5 bases from V and 7 bases from J, with 12 bases in between. The DNA for the CDR3 is TGTGCCTGGGGAATTCTGCGGGAGCAGTACTTC. Protein product: CAWGILREQYF.

The V and J genes are TRBV5-1 and TRBJ2-1, with a tentative D call TRBD1 (6 bases). Trimming cost V 4 bases and J 7 bases, with 12 bases left between them. There are 13 residues in the CDR3. CDR1 is SGHRS, CDR2 YFSETQ, per germline. The CDR3 sequence is CASSRRTENEQFF. The CDR3 coding sequence is TGCGCCAGCAGCCGAAGGACAGAAAATGAGCAGTTCTTC. The full variable domain, in which reference TRBV5-1 and TRBJ2-1 provide the parts outside the CDR3, is KAGVTQTPRYLIKTRGQQVTLSCSPISGHRSVSWYQQTPGQGLQFLFEYFSETQRNKGNFPGRFSGRQFSNSRSEMNVSTLELGDSALYLCASSRRTENEQFFGPGTRLTVL.

The V and J genes are TRBV5-1 and TRBJ2-7; the D is unclear. The CDR3 extends over 14 amino acids. V lost 0 bases and J 1 base, leaving 8 bases between the germline ends. Looked up from germline, CDR1 is SGHRS and CDR2 is YFSETQ. The chain's CDR3 is CASSLDGGSYEQYF. As DNA, the CDR3 is TGCGCCAGCAGCTTGGACGGCGGATCCTACGAGCAGTACTTC.

This rearrangement joins TRBV6-6 to TRBJ1-3; a weak D match, TRBD1 (5 bases). Germline CDR1 MNHNY, CDR2 SVGAGI (reference sequence). The CDR3 is made up of 15 amino acids. The V end was cut by 2 bases, the J end by 3 bases, with 11 bases between. CDR3 DNA sequence: TGTGCCAGCAGTTACGGGCAGGGCTATGGAAACACCATATATTTT. It specifies CASSYGQGYGNTIYF.

The chain couples TRBV11-2 to TRBJ1-1, with 8 bases fitting TRBD1. This CDR3 has 16 amino acids. CDR1 and CDR2 (germline): SGHAT, FQNNGV. Trimming cost V 0 bases and J 4 bases; bases outside gene matches: 7. DNA for the CDR3: TGTGCCAGCAGCTTAGATTTTGGGACAGGCGGCACTGAAGCTTTCTTT. It encodes CASSLDFGTGGTEAFF.

The sample holds a few counts of this clone. This chain uses TRBV27 with TRBJ2-7; 7 nucleotides agree with TRBD2. The CDR3 loop spans 14 amino acids. Trimming at V came to 2 bases and at J to 1 base, leaving 2 bases not matched to a gene. Germline CDR1 MNHEY, CDR2 SMNVEV (reference sequence). CDR3 in amino acids: CASSLAGASYEQYF. The CDR3, as DNA: TGTGCCAGCAGTTTAGCGGGAGCGTCCTACGAGCAGTACTTC.

The chain carries TRBV2 and TRBJ2-7; 7 nucleotides agree with TRBD2. From germline, CDR1 is SNHLY and CDR2 FYNNEI. The J segment lost 2 bases and the V segment lost 7 bases, leaving 8 bases of the junction unmatched. This CDR3 contains 14 residues. CDR3 region: CASTGLAVAYEQYF. The CDR3 bases are TGTGCCAGCACGGGCCTAGCGGTTGCCTACGAGCAGTACTTC. The full variable domain, rest sourced from reference TRBV2 and TRBJ2-7, is EPEVTQTPSHQVTQMGQEVILRCVPISNHLYFYWYRQILGQKVEFLVSFYNNEISEKSEIFDDQFSVERPDGSNFTLKIRSTKLEDSAMYFCASTGLAVAYEQYFGPGTRLTVT.

The chain carries TRBV28 and TRBJ1-5, with 8 bases fitting TRBD1. Germline CDR1 and CDR2: MDHEN and SYDVKM. Trimming cost V 2 bases and J 4 bases; bases outside gene matches: 7. The length of the CDR3 is 16 residues. The CDR3 protein is CASSLTTGVPNQPQHF. The CDR3 DNA sequence: TGTGCCAGCAGTTTAACGACAGGGGTTCCGAATCAGCCCCAGCATTTT.

The chain uses TRBV28 and TRBJ2-7; tentative D call: TRBD1 (5 bases). In germline, CDR1 is MDHEN, CDR2 SYDVKM. This CDR3 is built from 16 residues. V was pared by 6 bases and J by 2 bases, with 20 bases between. CDR3 nucleotides: TGTGCCAGCAGAAGCCCAGGGTTCCCCACGACCTACGAGCAGTACTTC. This sequence encodes CASRSPGFPTTYEQYF.

In DNA, the CDR3 is TGTGCCAGCAGCTTGGGCCGATCCGGTGAGCAGTACTTC. This sequence encodes CASSLGRSGEQYF. The chain recombines TRBV11-2 with TRBJ2-7; D is unclear. Trimming took 3 bases from V and 7 from J, leaving 13 bases between them. Germline values: CDR1 SGHAT, CDR2 FQNNGV. The CDR3 extends over 13 amino acids. Filled out from reference TRBV11-2 and TRBJ2-7, the complete variable domain reads EAGVAQSPRYKIIEKRQSVAFWCNPISGHATLYWYQQILGQGPKLLIQFQNNGVVDDSQLPKDRFSAERLKGVDSTLKIQPAKLEDSAVYLCASSLGRSGEQYFGPGTRLTVT.

As DNA, the CDR3 is TGTGCCAGCAGTTTAGGCCCGACTAGCGGATATCAAGAGACCCAGTACTTC. Translating gives CASSLGPTSGYQETQYF. The chain links TRBV27 to TRBJ2-5; 9 bases map to TRBD2. The CDR3 covers 17 residues. V lost 2 bases and J lost 2; bases outside the gene matches: 9. The germline gives CDR1 MNHEY, CDR2 SMNVEV (reference sequence).

The V and J genes are TRBV12-2 and TRBJ2-7; no check of the table's D call, TRBD2, against the DNA was made. TRBV12-2 is flagged as a pseudogene. The CDR3 spans 15 residues. The CDR3: CASSLGWTSSDEQYF. DNA for the CDR3: TGTGCAAGTAGCTTAGGCTGGACTAGCTCAGACGAGCAGTACTTC.

This clone was observed a handful of times. The chain is built from TRBV7-7 and TRBJ2-5, with a tentative D call TRBD2 (5 bases). This CDR3 contains 10 residues. Looked up from germline, CDR1 is SSHAT and CDR2 is FNYEAQ (reference sequence). DNA of the CDR3: TGTGCTACCGGCGGGGAGACCCAGTACTTC. This codes for CATGGETQYF.

This chain links TRBV2 with TRBJ1-5; no reliable D call. CDR1 SNHLY and CDR2 FYNNEI come from the germline V gene. CDR3 length equals 16 residues. Trimming removed 4 bases from V and 2 bases from J, with 15 bases in between. Here the CDR3 DNA reads TGTGCCAGCAGTGGCTGGGGTGATTTGGGCAATCAGCCCCAGCATTTT. This gives the protein CASSGWGDLGNQPQHF.

This rearrangement joins TRBV30 to TRBJ1-1; tentative D call: TRBD1 (6 bases). V was trimmed by 0 bases and J by 3 bases, leaving 14 bases between them. CDR3 length equals 15 residues. Per the germline V gene, CDR1 is GTSNPN and CDR2 is SVGIG (reference sequence). The CDR3 DNA reads TGTGCCTGGAGTGTGGCGAGGGGGGGGCACACTGAAGCTTTCTTT. This encodes CAWSVARGGHTEAFF. Full variable domain (outside the CDR3, taken from reference TRBV30 and TRBJ1-1): SQTIHQWPATLVQPVGSPLSLECTVEGTSNPNLYWYRQAAGRGLQLLFYSVGIGQISSEVPQNLSASRPQDRQFILSSKKLLLSDSGFYLCAWSVARGGHTEAFFGQGTRLTVV.

The chain employs TRBV5-1 and TRBJ2-1; no clear D gene. This CDR3 comprises 13 residues. V shed 2 bases and J shed 8 bases, with 11 bases lying between them. Per germline, CDR1 SGHRS and CDR2 YFSETQ. The CDR3 region has the DNA TGCGCCAGCAGCTTTGAATTACTCGATGAGCAGTTCTTC. Its protein is CASSFELLDEQFF.

V is TRBV7-8 and J is TRBJ2-1; TRBD2 might be the D (5 bases). The CDR3 covers 19 residues. Germline V gives CDR1 SGHVS, CDR2 FQNEAQ. The germline V and J ends were trimmed by 1 base and 6 bases, with 25 bases remaining between them. The CDR3 nucleotides read TGTGCCAGCAGCTTAGGTTTGGAGTTTCTGCGGGTGGCCCCCAATGAGCAGTTCTTC. It translates to CASSLGLEFLRVAPNEQFF.

V and J are TRBV27 and TRBJ2-5; D not certain. The germline gives CDR1 MNHEY, CDR2 SMNVEV (reference sequence). This CDR3 contains 13 residues. V lost 3 bases to trimming and J lost 4 bases, with 9 bases between them. CDR3 coding DNA: TGTGCCAGCAGTTTTCGGACCGGAGAGACCCAGTACTTC. It encodes CASSFRTGETQYF.

The chain uses TRBV25-1 and TRBJ1-4, with D unresolved. The ends were cut back, 3 bases at V and 7 bases at J, with 3 bases in the middle. The germline CDR1 and CDR2 sequences are MGHDK and SYGVNS. The CDR3 is 11 residues long. DNA for the CDR3: TGTGCCAGCAGTGAGTCTGAAAAACTGTTTTTT. It specifies CASSESEKLFF.